The text below deals with one TCR beta chain. Its matching antigen is unknown. The CDR3 has 15 amino acids. The V gene's germline CDR1 is MNHNS and CDR2 SASEGT. Losses at the gene ends were 3 bases for V and 4 bases for J; bases not matched to a gene: 6. TCRdb itself ran the 5' RACE reads through MiXCR, one entry per CDR3 protein. The sample has roughly 350,000 distinct CDR3 sequences, about 12% seen once; the top ten hold around 7.2%. This specimen belongs to a study of identical twins. Points from the study as a whole: Excess sharing by twins proved weaker in beta out-of-frame sequences. Invariant cells of the MAIT and iNKT types might have partly distorted the zero-insertion analyses.

This same sample was also part of a study on yellow fever vaccine responses in identical twins.

This clonotype originated in a young woman in good health. The chain has TRBV6-1 and TRBJ2-5; 9 positions match TRBD2. The sequenced sample was CD8+ T cells sorted from blood. CDR3: CASSELAGAGETQYF. CDR3 coding DNA: TGTGCCAGCAGTGAGTTAGCGGGAGCGGGAGAGACCCAGTACTTC.